The rows below give T cell receptor beta chains drawn from one sample of a study of blood T cell repertoires in COVID-19. The assay was immunoSEQ multiplex PCR, and TCRdb's table has in-frame clones only and misses some. The data contain 200,000 to 250,000 clones, 84% of them singletons. Sequencing was performed on PBMCs or T cells enriched from blood (not recorded which). The receptors derive from a man between 60 and 75 years old who had recovered from COVID-19. The CDR3 runs from the conserved cysteine through the conserved F or W. D genes are given only for firm matches. Clone size is shown for a subset of rows, as once, few, many or a class of expanded clone.

>TRBD1|TRBJ2-3|once|TRBV19
CASSNRGTTDTQYF
TGTGCCAGTAGTAACAGGGGTACGACAGATACGCAGTATTTT
>TRBD1|TRBJ2-5|NA|TRBV4-1
CASSQDGTGRLETQYF
TGCGCCAGCAGCCAAGACGGGACAGGAAGGTTGGAGACCCAGTACTTC
>TRBD1|TRBJ1-1|few|TRBV7-2
CASSLPRDRGTEAFF
TGTGCCAGCAGCTTACCTCGGGACAGGGGTACTGAAGCTTTCTTT
>TRBD1|TRBJ1-6|NA|TRBV25-1
CASRATGVGVDSPLHF
TGTGCCAGCAGGGCCACAGGGGTTGGAGTCGATTCACCCCTCCACTTT
>NA|TRBJ1-1|NA|TRBV4-3
CASSQFGRPESTNTEAFF
TGCGCCAGCAGCCAATTCGGCAGGCCCGAAAGCACAAACACTGAAGCTTTCTTT
>NA|TRBJ2-7|NA|TRBV30
CAWSVLPSYEQYF
TGTGCCTGGAGTGTACTTCCGAGCTACGAGCAGTACTTC
>TRBD1|TRBJ1-1|NA|TRBV5-1
CASSSGTGYTEAFF
TGCGCCAGCAGCTCGGGGACAGGGTACACTGAAGCTTTCTTT
>NA|TRBJ1-2|NA|TRBV29-1
CSAATGVDGYTF
TGCAGCGCCGCTACCGGGGTGGATGGCTACACCTTC
>NA|TRBJ2-3|NA|TRBV7-2
CASSPGLPSTDTQYF
TGTGCCAGCAGCCCGGGACTCCCTAGCACAGATACGCAGTATTTT
>NA|TRBJ1-6|NA|TRBV2
CASDLEEDSPLHF
TGTGCCAGCGATCTGGAGGAGGATTCACCCCTCCACTTT
>NA|TRBJ1-1|NA|TRBV7-2
CASSTLGGASTEAFF
TGTGCCAGCAGCACGCTAGGGGGGGCGAGTACTGAAGCTTTCTTT
>TRBD1|TRBJ2-4|NA|TRBV18
CASSPRTGGKNIQYF
TGTGCCAGCTCACCCAGGACAGGGGGCAAAAACATTCAGTACTTC
>NA|TRBJ1-1|NA|TRBV7-2
CASSLSGDRNTEAFF
TGTGCCAGCAGCTTAAGTGGAGACAGAAACACTGAAGCTTTCTTT
>TRBD1|TRBJ1-5|NA|TRBV4-2
CASSQGYRGLFGQPQHF
TGTGCCAGCAGCCAAGGATACAGGGGGCTTTTTGGTCAGCCCCAGCATTTT
>TRBD2|TRBJ2-3|NA|TRBV5-1
CASRNVPGLAGASTDTQYF
TGCGCCAGCAGAAACGTCCCGGGACTAGCGGGGGCCTCCACAGATACGCAGTATTTT
>TRBD1|TRBJ1-3|NA|TRBV7-2
CASSWDSSGNTIYF
TGTGCCAGCAGCTGGGACAGCTCTGGAAACACCATATATTTT
>TRBD1|TRBJ2-5|NA|TRBV19
CASSTQGAQETQYF
TGTGCCAGTAGTACCCAGGGGGCTCAAGAGACCCAGTACTTC
>TRBD2|TRBJ2-3|NA|TRBV13
CASSFPSSSGGAGDTQYF
TGTGCCAGCAGCTTCCCATCGTCTAGCGGGGGGGCAGGTGATACGCAGTATTTT
>TRBD2|TRBJ2-1|NA|TRBV6-5
CASGDRTSGENEQFF
TGTGCCAGCGGCGATCGTACTAGCGGGGAAAATGAGCAGTTCTTC
>NA|TRBJ1-4|NA|TRBV18
CASSPEGVREKLFF
TGTGCCAGCTCACCAGAAGGGGTTCGGGAAAAACTGTTTTTT
>NA|TRBJ2-1|NA|TRBV19
CASSIAGHLEQFF
TGTGCCAGTAGTATTGCAGGACACTTAGAGCAGTTCTTC
>TRBD1|TRBJ2-3|NA|TRBV11-3
CASSLGTGWSSTDTQYF
TGTGCCAGCAGCTTGGGGACAGGGTGGAGTAGCACAGATACGCAGTATTTT
>NA|TRBJ1-6|NA|TRBV5-5
CASNQDSSYNSPLHF
TGTGCCAGCAACCAGGACAGCTCCTATAATTCACCCCTCCACTTT
>TRBD1|TRBJ2-7|NA|TRBV5-1
CASSAGDRGSEQYF
TGCGCCAGCAGCGCCGGGGACAGGGGGTCCGAGCAGTACTTC
>TRBD2|TRBJ2-2|NA|TRBV11-3
CASSLTSGATGELFF
TGTGCCAGCAGCTTAACTAGCGGGGCCACCGGGGAGCTGTTTTTT
>NA|TRBJ1-2|NA|TRBV6-2/TRBV6-3
CASSYGGYGYTF
TGTGCCAGCAGTTACGGAGGCTATGGCTACACCTTC
>TRBD2|TRBJ2-3|NA|TRBV11-2
CASSFWTSVGDTQYF
TGTGCCAGCAGCTTCTGGACTAGCGTTGGAGATACGCAGTATTTT
>TRBD2|TRBJ2-1|NA|TRBV5-1
CASRLDGGAYNEQFF
TGCGCCAGCAGACTAGACGGGGGGGCCTACAATGAGCAGTTCTTC
>TRBD1|TRBJ2-7|NA|TRBV6-5
CASMGTGSDYEQYF
TGTGCCAGCATGGGGACAGGTTCCGACTACGAGCAGTACTTC
>NA|TRBJ1-1|NA|TRBV19
CASSIDRDTEAFF
TGTGCCAGTAGTATAGACCGGGACACTGAAGCTTTCTTT
>TRBD1|TRBJ1-6|NA|TRBV19
CASSLRQGGNSPLHF
TGTGCCAGTAGTCTTAGACAGGGGGGAAATTCACCCCTCCACTTT
>TRBD1|TRBJ1-1|NA|TRBV18
CASSPGTGNTEAFF
TGTGCCAGCTCCCCCGGGACAGGGAACACTGAAGCTTTCTTT
>TRBD2|TRBJ2-3|NA|TRBV6-5
CASSRGGPDTQYF
TGTGCCAGCAGTCGGGGGGGCCCAGATACGCAGTATTTT
>TRBD2|TRBJ2-6|NA|TRBV5-1
CASSLGAGTSGANVLTF
TGCGCCAGCAGCTTGGGAGCGGGGACCTCTGGGGCCAACGTCCTGACTTTC
>TRBD1|TRBJ1-2|NA|TRBV30
CAWLGQGGVGYTF
TGTGCCTGGTTGGGACAGGGAGGGGTTGGCTACACCTTC
>TRBD1|TRBJ1-5|NA|TRBV6-2/TRBV6-3
CASSPRSPDRGPGQPQHF
TGTGCCAGCAGCCCGCGGTCCCCTGACAGGGGGCCTGGTCAGCCCCAGCATTTT
>TRBD1|TRBJ2-5|NA|TRBV7-7
CASSSGTGPRETQYF
TGTGCTAGCAGCTCAGGGACAGGGCCTAGGGAGACCCAGTACTTC
>TRBD1|TRBJ1-5|once|TRBV7-9
CASSSLTGDNQPQHF
TGTGCCAGCAGCTCCCTAACAGGGGACAATCAGCCCCAGCATTTT
>NA|TRBJ1-5|NA|TRBV3-1/TRBV3-2
CASSQGGGNNQPQHF
TGTGCCAGCAGCCAAGGTGGGGGGAACAATCAGCCCCAGCATTTT
>NA|TRBJ1-3|NA|TRBV11-2
CASSFVSGSGNTIYF
TGTGCCAGCAGCTTCGTGTCCGGTTCTGGAAACACCATATATTTT
>NA|TRBJ2-3|NA|TRBV7-2
CASSLALIADTDTQYF
TGTGCCAGCAGCTTAGCGTTGATAGCGGACACAGATACGCAGTATTTT
>NA|TRBJ1-1|NA|TRBV7-2
CASSLWGLMNTEAFF
TGTGCCAGCAGCTTATGGGGGCTCATGAACACTGAAGCTTTCTTT
>TRBD1|TRBJ1-1|NA|TRBV6-5
CASRVQGWAEAFF
TGTGCCAGCAGAGTACAGGGGTGGGCTGAAGCTTTCTTT
>NA|TRBJ1-4|NA|TRBV10-3
CAISESFDEKLFF
TGTGCCATCAGTGAGTCGTTCGATGAAAAACTGTTTTTT
>NA|TRBJ1-3|NA|TRBV7-2
CASRAEGNTIYF
TGTGCCAGCAGGGCGGAGGGAAACACCATATATTTT
>NA|TRBJ1-2|NA|TRBV7-2
CASSYDTRGYTF
TGTGCCAGCAGCTACGATACGAGGGGCTACACCTTC
>TRBD1|TRBJ1-2|NA|TRBV3-1/TRBV3-2
CASSLGQVYTTDYGYTF
TGTGCCAGCAGCCTGGGACAGGTCTATACTACGGACTATGGCTACACCTTC
>NA|TRBJ1-1|few|TRBV29-1
CSVGGAGGLNTEAFF
TGCAGCGTTGGAGGGGCGGGGGGCTTGAACACTGAAGCTTTCTTT
>NA|TRBJ2-7|NA|TRBV7-2
CASSLARTGQPNYEQYF
TGTGCCAGCAGCTTAGCGCGCACAGGACAACCAAACTACGAGCAGTACTTC
>TRBD1|TRBJ1-2|NA|TRBV6-5
CASSYETGADYGYTF
TGTGCCAGCAGTTACGAGACAGGGGCGGACTATGGCTACACCTTC
>TRBD1|TRBJ2-7|NA|TRBV5-1
CASTPGQGAFYEQYF
TGCGCCAGCACCCCGGGACAGGGGGCTTTCTACGAGCAGTACTTC
>TRBD1|TRBJ1-6|NA|TRBV7-9
CASRGDRRNSPLHF
TGTGCCAGCAGAGGGGACAGAAGAAATTCACCCCTCCACTTT
>NA|TRBJ1-1|NA|TRBV3-1/TRBV3-2
CASSHLPRQGKVEAFF
TGTGCCAGCAGCCACCTCCCACGTCAGGGAAAGGTTGAAGCTTTCTTT
>NA|TRBJ1-1|few|TRBV5-6
CASRQTMNTEAFF
TGTGCCAGCAGACAGACCATGAACACTGAAGCTTTCTTT
>NA|TRBJ2-1|NA|TRBV21-1
CASRKDPQRGFGNEQFF
TGTGCCAGCAGGAAAGATCCCCAGCGGGGGTTCGGCAATGAGCAGTTCTTC
>NA|TRBJ1-1|few|TRBV5-1
CASSSRAGRMNTEAFF
TGCGCCAGCAGCTCCCGGGCGGGGCGAATGAACACTGAAGCTTTCTTT